The T cell receptor (beta chain) described here comes from a study of CD8+CD57+ T cells in acquired aplastic anemia. Profiles of TCR beta VDJ and CDR3 were generated from a genomic DNA template. From the reads, TCRdb called clonotypes with MiXCR, one entry per CDR3 protein. The sample lists about 160,000 distinct CDR3 sequences, around half occurring once. Germline CDR1 DFQATT, CDR2 SNEGSKA (reference sequence). Trimming took 1 base from V and 0 from J, leaving 12 bases between them. The CDR3 covers 16 residues. Sequencing was done on patients that had shown CD8+CD57+ cell expansion by flow cytometry. This clonotype is a singleton in its sample.

The sequenced sample was sorted CD4+, CD8+, or CD8+CD57+ T cells (not recorded which) from PBMCs. The V call is TRBV20-1, the J call TRBJ1-4; no clear D. The source of this sequence is a human donor with aplastic anemia. CDR3 sequence reads: CSARAAGSATNEKLFF. CDR3 sequence (DNA): TGCAGTGCTAGAGCGGCGGGGAGTGCAACTAATGAAAAACTGTTTTTT.